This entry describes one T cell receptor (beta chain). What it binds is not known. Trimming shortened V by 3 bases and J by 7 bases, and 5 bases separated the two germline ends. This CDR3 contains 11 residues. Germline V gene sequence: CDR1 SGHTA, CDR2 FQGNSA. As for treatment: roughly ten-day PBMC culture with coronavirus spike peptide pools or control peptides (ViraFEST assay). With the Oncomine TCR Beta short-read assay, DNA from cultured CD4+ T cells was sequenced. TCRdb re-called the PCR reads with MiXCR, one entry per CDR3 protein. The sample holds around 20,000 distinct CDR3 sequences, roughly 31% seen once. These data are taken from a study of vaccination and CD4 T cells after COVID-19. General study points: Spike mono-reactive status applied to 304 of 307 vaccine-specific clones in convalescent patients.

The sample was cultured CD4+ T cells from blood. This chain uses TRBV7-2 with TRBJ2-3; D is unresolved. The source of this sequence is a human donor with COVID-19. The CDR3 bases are TGTGCCAGCAGCTTGTTAAATACGCAGTATTTT. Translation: CASSLLNTQYF.